A single sample gave rise to the 18 T cell receptor beta chains below, sequenced in a study of blood T cell repertoires in COVID-19. Produced via immunoSEQ multiplex PCR; TCRdb's table is partial and in-frame only. This table has 300,000 to 400,000 clones, about 89% appearing once. The material sequenced was peripheral blood. The receptors stem from a woman aged 30 to 39 with COVID-19, enrolled during active disease.

The CDR3 protein is CASSPQGNYNTEAFF. The CDR3 nucleotides are TGTGCCAGCAGTCCTCAGGGGAACTATAACACTGAAGCTTTCTTT. This sequence joins TRBV6-5 and TRBJ1-1, with D perhaps TRBD1 (6 bases). In germline, CDR1 is MNHEY, CDR2 SVGAGI. The CDR3 is 15 residues long. V was shortened by 5 bases and J by 2 bases, with 15 bases between the two germline ends.

The rearrangement joins TRBV15 to TRBJ2-2; 7 nucleotides match TRBD1. The CDR3 is made up of 16 amino acids. V shed 0 bases, J shed 7 bases, and the junction held 8 bases outside the gene matches. CDR1 and CDR2 (germline): LNHNV, YYDKDF (reference sequence). The CDR3 sequence: CATSRDRGGYGGELFF. In nucleotides, the CDR3 is TGTGCCACCAGCAGAGATCGAGGGGGCTACGGCGGGGAGCTGTTTTTT.

The V gene is TRBV28, the J gene TRBJ2-1; D may be TRBD2 (5 bases). V was trimmed by 3 bases and J by 3 bases, leaving 12 bases between them. Germline values: CDR1 MDHEN, CDR2 SYDVKM. This CDR3 has 15 amino acids. CDR3 nucleotide sequence: TGTGCCAGCAGTTTTGACCAGCGGTACTACAATGAGCAGTTCTTC. Protein: CASSFDQRYYNEQFF.

The V gene is TRBV2, the J gene TRBJ1-6; D gene ambiguous. The CDR3 has 13 residues. CDR1 and CDR2 (germline): SNHLY, FYNNEI. The V and J ends lost 2 bases and 6 bases respectively, with 5 bases between them. CDR3 in amino acids: CASSEQVNSPLHF. The CDR3 DNA sequence: TGTGCCAGCAGTGAACAGGTTAATTCACCCCTCCACTTT.

The chain recombines TRBV7-9 with TRBJ2-3, with 8 nucleotides matching TRBD2. Per the germline V gene, CDR1 is SEHNR and CDR2 is FQNEAQ (reference sequence). This CDR3 has 17 residues. V lost 0 bases to trimming and J lost 1 base; unmatched junction nucleotides: 6. This chain's CDR3 is CASSLAMGLGGTDTQYF. CDR3 DNA: TGTGCCAGCAGCTTAGCGATGGGACTAGGGGGCACAGATACGCAGTATTTT.

This clone was recorded only once. The chain joins TRBV19 to TRBJ2-3; TRBD1 is a possible D gene (6 bases). Germline V gene lookup returns CDR1 LNHDA and CDR2 SQIVND (reference sequence). Trimming took 5 bases from V and 4 from J, leaving 10 bases between them. The CDR3 is 13 amino acids. This CDR3 reads CASSDQGPDTQYF. CDR3 DNA: TGTGCCAGTAGTGACCAGGGGCCAGATACGCAGTATTTT.

The rearrangement uses TRBV3-1 (or the pseudogene TRBV3-2) and TRBJ1-1, with 8 bases lining up with TRBD1. The CDR3 runs to 16 residues. The ends lost 4 bases at V and 3 bases at J; junction bases unmatched: 10. CDR1 and CDR2 (germline): LGHDT, YNNKEL (reference sequence). The CDR3 region is CASSPIGDRRDTEAFF. The CDR3 DNA reads TGTGCCAGCAGCCCCATCGGGGACAGGAGGGACACTGAAGCTTTCTTT.

This chain uses TRBV18 with TRBJ2-3; the D gene is possibly TRBD2 (5 bases). The CDR3 covers 15 residues. The V gene lost 2 bases and the J gene lost 5 bases, with 14 bases spanning the gap. CDR1 is KGHSH and CDR2 is LQKENI in the germline V gene. The CDR3 bases are TGTGCCAGCTCACCAAGTCCCGGGGTTGGAGATACGCAGTATTTT. Translated, it gives CASSPSPGVGDTQYF.

The chain links TRBV24-1 to TRBJ1-2; weak D call: TRBD1 (6 bases). V was pared by 6 bases and J by 3 bases, with 13 bases between. Germline V gene lookup returns CDR1 KGHDR and CDR2 SFDVKD. This CDR3 spans 14 amino acids. This CDR3 reads CATSQTDRYYGYTF. The CDR3 coding sequence is TGTGCCACCAGTCAAACTGACAGGTACTATGGCTACACCTTC.

The rearrangement uses TRBV7-9 and TRBJ2-1; 10 nucleotides align to TRBD1. V was pared by 6 bases and J by 5 bases, with 7 bases of the junction left unmatched. Looked up from germline, CDR1 is SEHNR and CDR2 is FQNEAQ (reference sequence). The CDR3 is 15 amino acids. In DNA, the CDR3 is TGTGCCAGCAGGCCCCCGGGACAGGGGAACAATGAGCAGTTCTTC. It encodes CASRPPGQGNNEQFF.

The J gene is TRBJ2-5, the V gene TRBV5-1, with 10 positions matching TRBD1. The CDR3 contains 16 residues. Germline V gene sequence: CDR1 SGHRS, CDR2 YFSETQ. Trimming took 0 bases from V and 1 from J; bases not matched to a gene: 3. CDR3 sequence: CASSLGGQGSQETQYF. CDR3 in DNA: TGCGCCAGCAGCTTGGGGGGACAGGGGTCCCAAGAGACCCAGTACTTC.

This chain uses TRBV9 with TRBJ2-3; 9 nucleotides align to TRBD2. CDR1 is SGDLS, CDR2 YYNGEE, per germline. The V segment lost 0 bases and the J segment 5 bases; nucleotides outside the gene matches: 13. There are 18 residues in the CDR3. The CDR3 DNA is TGTGCCAGCAGCGTAGGATCAAGCGGCGGGGGGGCAATAGATACGCAGTATTTT. Protein: CASSVGSSGGGAIDTQYF.

The genes are TRBV19 and TRBJ2-1; D not resolved. The germline V and J ends were trimmed by 9 bases and 3 bases, with 12 bases remaining between them. Germline CDR1 LNHDA, CDR2 SQIVND (reference sequence). The length of the CDR3 is 13 residues. This chain's CDR3 is CASGRRNYNEQFF. CDR3 nucleotides: TGTGCCAGCGGTAGGCGGAACTACAATGAGCAGTTCTTC.

In DNA form, the CDR3 reads TGTGCCAGCAGCCAAGTTAGCGGGGTGGACACCGGGGAGCTGTTTTTT. Translated: CASSQVSGVDTGELFF. J is TRBJ2-2 and V is TRBV4-2, with 8 bases that match TRBD2. Germline CDR1 LGHNA, CDR2 YNFKEQ. The CDR3 consists of 16 residues. Unmatched junction bases numbered 4, after V lost 1 base and J lost 3 bases.

The chain couples TRBV6-2 or TRBV6-3 to TRBJ2-3; 14 nucleotides align to TRBD2. The CDR3 contains 18 residues. Looked up from germline, CDR1 is MNHEY and CDR2 is SVGEGT. J was trimmed by 2 bases and V by 3 bases; bases with no gene match: 7. The CDR3: CASSYSTSGGDLTDTQYF. For the CDR3, the DNA is TGTGCCAGCAGTTATTCGACTAGCGGGGGGGATCTCACAGATACGCAGTATTTT.

The gene calls are TRBV19 and TRBJ1-1, with 9 bases identical to TRBD1. Germline V CDR1 and CDR2: LNHDA, SQIVND (reference sequence). The CDR3 has 13 residues. The V segment lost 6 bases and the J segment 5 bases; nucleotides outside the gene matches: 4. Here the CDR3 DNA reads TGTGCCAGTAGGAAACAGGGGGCAACTGAAGCTTTCTTT. The encoded protein is CASRKQGATEAFF.

This rearrangement joins TRBV10-3 to TRBJ2-7; 13 bases are a match to TRBD2. Germline V lookup: CDR1 ENHRY, CDR2 SYGVKD. V gave up 8 bases and J gave up 5 bases; unmatched junction bases: 12. There are 16 residues in the CDR3. CDR3 in DNA: TGTGCCATCGCAACTAGCGGGGGGGCCACTGTAGACGAGCAGTACTTC. It codes for CAIATSGGATVDEQYF.

This CDR3 is CASSEGRGGEKLFF. CDR3 nucleotides: TGTGCCAGCAGTGAGGGCAGGGGAGGGGAAAAACTGTTTTTT. This chain joins TRBV2 and TRBJ1-4, with D perhaps matching TRBD1 (6 bases). The CDR3 has 14 residues. Germline assignment: CDR1 SNHLY and CDR2 FYNNEI. V was pared by 3 bases and J by 8 bases, with 13 bases between.